This T cell receptor beta chain stems from a study of blood T cell repertoires in COVID-19. Whole-study context: PBMCs, B-cell-depleted T cells, or T cells were the source of the cDNA or gDNA that made up the material.

Trimming stripped 0 bases from V and 4 bases from J, with 12 bases between. The CDR3 is made up of 15 amino acids. Germline values: CDR1 SEHNR, CDR2 FQNEAQ (reference sequence). TCRdb's table, derived via immunoSEQ multiplex PCR, lists solely in-frame clones and lacks some. The sample includes fewer than 200,000 clones, 82% of them seen just once. Seattle-derived patients entered the study during active infection and were followed longitudinally. The chain is built from TRBV7-9 and TRBJ1-2; a weak D match, TRBD1 (5 bases). Sequencing used peripheral blood. The receptor was isolated from a woman aged 60 to 75 with COVID-19, enrolled during active disease. The DNA for the CDR3 is TGTGCCAGCAGCTTAGCGACAGCCCAGATCTATGGCTACACCTTC. Protein product: CASSLATAQIYGYTF.